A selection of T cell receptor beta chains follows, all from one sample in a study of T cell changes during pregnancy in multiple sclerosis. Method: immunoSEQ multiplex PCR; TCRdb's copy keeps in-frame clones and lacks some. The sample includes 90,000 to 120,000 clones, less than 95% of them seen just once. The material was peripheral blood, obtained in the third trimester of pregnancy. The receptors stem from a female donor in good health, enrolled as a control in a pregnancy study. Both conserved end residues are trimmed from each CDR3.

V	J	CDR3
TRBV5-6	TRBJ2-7	ASTIMGAIEQY
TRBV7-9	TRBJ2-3	ASSPSRGGTDTQY
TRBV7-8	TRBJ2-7	ASSQGARLSYEQY
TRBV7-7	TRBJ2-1	ASSSTRGAAYNEQF
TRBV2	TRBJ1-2	ASSPEAPGYT
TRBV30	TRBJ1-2	ACQPRGYGGYT
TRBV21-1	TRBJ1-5	ASSIKGGFNQPQH
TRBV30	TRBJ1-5	AWDRGNQPQH
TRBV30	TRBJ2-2	ACSREPNTGELF
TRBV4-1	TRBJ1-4	ASSQVGGASINEKLF
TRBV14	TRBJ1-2	ASSQDIQGAYGYT
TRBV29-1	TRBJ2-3	SVGYRRGGDTQY
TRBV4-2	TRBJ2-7	ASSHGTSGEYEQY
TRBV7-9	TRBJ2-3	ASSFGTGEEDTQY
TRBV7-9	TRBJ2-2	ASRQGLGAGELF
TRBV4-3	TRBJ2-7	ASSQDRGHEQY
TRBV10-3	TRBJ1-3	AISEGQVSSGNTIY
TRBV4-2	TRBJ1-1	ASSQPKTTGPGEAF
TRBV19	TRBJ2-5	ASSPRGRQKETQY
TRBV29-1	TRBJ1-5	SVAPGGFGQPQH
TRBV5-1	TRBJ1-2	ASSLDLGQRDYT
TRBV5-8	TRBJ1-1	ASSSIRGRGTEAF
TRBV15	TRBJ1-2	ATSRVRGVSNYGYT
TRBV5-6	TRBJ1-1	ASSLEGRGDTEAF
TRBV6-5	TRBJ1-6	ASRLQGRGNSPLH
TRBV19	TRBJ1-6	ASSPPDRGKNSPLH
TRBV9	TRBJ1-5	ASSVFSENQPQH
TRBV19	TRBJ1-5	ASSIGQQPQH
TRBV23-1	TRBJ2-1	ASSQTLARDRVNEQF
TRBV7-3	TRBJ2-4	ASSPQGVHIQY
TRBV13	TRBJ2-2	ASSLDVRGTGELF
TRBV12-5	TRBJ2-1	ASGYGDRYNEQF
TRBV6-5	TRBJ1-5	ASSPRTGGTQPQH
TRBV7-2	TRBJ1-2	ASSLDTNAGGYT
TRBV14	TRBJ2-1	ASSQEWGLGVYNEQF
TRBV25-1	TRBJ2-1	ASSAAIGGDSYNEQF
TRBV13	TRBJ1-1	ASSLDGGSGEAF
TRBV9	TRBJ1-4	ASSSWGQGEKLF
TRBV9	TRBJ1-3	ASSAAQDPGNTIY
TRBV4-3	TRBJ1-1	ASSQTPGTGKAF
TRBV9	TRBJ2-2	ASSLDLGTGELF
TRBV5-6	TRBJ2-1	ASSFSTGSSYEQF
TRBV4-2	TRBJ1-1	ASSQDPYTEAF
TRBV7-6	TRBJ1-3	ASSLAQRGLTGNTIY
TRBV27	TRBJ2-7	ASSFRDRAYEQY
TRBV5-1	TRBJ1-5	ASSLGGLPNQPQH
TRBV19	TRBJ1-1	ASRTDTMNTEAF
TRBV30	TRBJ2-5	AWSDGETQY
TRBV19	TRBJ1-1	ASRSSGQGWETEAF
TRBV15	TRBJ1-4	ATSRDQAETGYEKLF
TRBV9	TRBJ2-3	ASTVGLGADTQY
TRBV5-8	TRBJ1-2	ASSFDTGASYGYT
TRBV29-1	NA	SVEEETAYEQY
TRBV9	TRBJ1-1	ASSRAGTGTTEAF
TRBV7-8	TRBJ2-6	ASSAGTGFVRGANVLT
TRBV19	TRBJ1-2	ASMGQPYGYT
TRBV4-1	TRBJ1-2	ASSQVDRGLYGYT